Each of the 16 T cell receptor beta chains below was sequenced from the same sample in a study of cytomegalovirus exposure and HLA in healthy donors. Sequencing was performed with immunoSEQ multiplex PCR; in TCRdb, only in-frame clones are kept and a portion is missing. The table includes 90,000 or so clones, around 96% detected once. Sequences were obtained from PBMCs. The receptors were gathered from a man between 18 and 29 years old in good health and CMV-seronegative.

The chain combines TRBV6-5 with TRBJ1-2; D perhaps matches TRBD1 (5 bases). Germline V gene data show CDR1 as MNHEY and CDR2 as SVGAGI. Trimming removed 0 bases from V and 2 bases from J, with 10 bases in between. This CDR3 comprises 15 residues. The CDR3 sequence: CASSYSARENYGYTF. In nucleotides, the CDR3 is TGTGCCAGCAGTTACTCGGCCAGGGAAAACTATGGCTACACCTTC.

This chain links TRBV28 with TRBJ1-4; D might be TRBD1 (6 bases). V was clipped by 2 bases and J by 5 bases, with 12 bases between them. CDR3 length equals 15 residues. CDR1 and CDR2 (germline): MDHEN, SYDVKM. The CDR3 is CASSLVPGANEKLFF. CDR3 nucleotides: TGTGCCAGCAGTTTAGTCCCAGGGGCCAATGAAAAACTGTTTTTT.

This chain connects TRBV9 to TRBJ2-7; 9 bases are shared with TRBD2. The CDR3 contains 16 residues. V trimming: 0 bases; J trimming: 4 bases; junction bases outside the gene matches: 8. Germline V lookup: CDR1 SGDLS, CDR2 YYNGEE. In nucleotides, the CDR3 is TGTGCCAGCAGCGTAGCCGGGGTAGCGGGAGCTTACGAGCAGTACTTC. Its translation: CASSVAGVAGAYEQYF. Full variable domain (remainder filled in from reference TRBV9 and TRBJ2-7): DSGVTQTPKHLITATGQRVTLRCSPRSGDLSVYWYQQSLDQGLQFLIQYYNGEERAKGNILERFSAQQFPDLHSELNLSSLELGDSALYFCASSVAGVAGAYEQYFGPGTRLTVT.

The chain joins TRBV19 to TRBJ1-5; D gene unclear. Germline V gene sequence: CDR1 LNHDA, CDR2 SQIVND (reference sequence). The germline V and J ends were trimmed by 0 bases and 5 bases, with 14 bases remaining between them. There are 16 residues in the CDR3. For the CDR3, the DNA is TGTGCCAGTAGTATAGAGGCCCGCAGGCTCGATCAGCCCCAGCATTTT. As protein: CASSIEARRLDQPQHF.

The chain carries TRBV11-1 and TRBJ1-1; TRBD1 matches at 7 bases. Germline CDR1 is SGHAT and CDR2 is FQDESV (reference sequence). The V segment lost 5 bases and the J segment 8 bases; nucleotides outside the gene matches: 8. The CDR3 contains 13 residues. CDR3 coding DNA: TGTGCCAGCAGCCAATCGACAGGGAAGGAAGCTTTCTTT. It is translated as CASSQSTGKEAFF.

J is TRBJ2-7 and V is TRBV7-8; no clear D gene. This CDR3 comprises 12 residues. CDR1 SGHVS and CDR2 FQNEAQ come from the germline V gene. Trimming shortened V by 5 bases and J by 4 bases, and 9 bases separated the two germline ends. CDR3 nucleotide sequence: TGTGCCAGCAGCCTACTCCCGTACGAGCAGTACTTC. Translating it yields CASSLLPYEQYF.

This chain links TRBV5-8 with TRBJ2-7; D unclear. The V and J ends lost 2 bases and 7 bases respectively, with 7 bases between them. The CDR3 has 11 residues. CDR1 is SGHTS, CDR2 YDEGEE, per germline. The CDR3 loop reads CASSLAREQYV. The DNA of the CDR3 is TGTGCCAGCAGCTTAGCAAGGGAGCAGTACGTC.

J is TRBJ2-7 and V is TRBV11-2; no firm D call. With 5 bases removed from V and 1 base from J, the gap between germline ends came to 12 bases. This CDR3 region has 14 residues. The germline gives CDR1 SGHAT, CDR2 FQNNGV. Written as DNA, the CDR3 is TGTGCCAGCAGCCCCGGGTACGGATCCTACGAGCAGTACGTC. Residues: CASSPGYGSYEQYV.

The chain joins TRBV7-8 to TRBJ2-7, with TRBD2 matching 9 bases. The CDR3 is 15 amino acids. Germline loops: CDR1 SGHVS, CDR2 FQNEAQ. Unmatched junction bases numbered 8, after V lost 5 bases and J lost 3 bases. This chain's CDR3 is CASSQARTSVYEQYF. DNA of the CDR3: TGTGCCAGCAGCCAGGCCAGGACTAGCGTCTACGAGCAGTACTTC.

The J gene is TRBJ2-2, the V gene TRBV5-8; D unresolved. The germline V gene has CDR1 SGHTS and CDR2 YDEGEE. V was pared by 0 bases and J by 5 bases, with 11 bases between. This CDR3 spans 15 amino acids. The CDR3 protein is CASSLVPVGTGELFF. The CDR3 coding sequence is TGTGCCAGCAGCTTGGTCCCTGTCGGTACCGGGGAGCTGTTTTTT.

The chain recombines TRBV27 with TRBJ1-5; tentative D call: TRBD1 (5 bases). Germline CDR1 is MNHEY and CDR2 is SMNVEV (reference sequence). The CDR3 runs 14 residues. V lost 6 bases, J lost 0 bases, and 9 bases lay in between. The CDR3 loop reads CASRPGNSNQPQHF. The CDR3 DNA sequence: TGTGCCAGCAGACCAGGGAATAGCAATCAGCCCCAGCATTTT.

This clone came up once. The chain recombines TRBV5-6 with TRBJ1-3, with TRBD1 matching over 7 bases. Trimming removed 0 bases from V and 2 bases from J; junction bases left unmatched: 2. Germline CDR1 and CDR2: SGHDT and YYEEEE. This CDR3 has 15 residues. CDR3 nucleotides: TGTGCCAGCAGCTTGGGAAGGGGGCCTGGAAACACCATATATTTT. It is translated as CASSLGRGPGNTIYF. Variable domain in full (rest from reference TRBV5-6 and TRBJ1-3): DAGVTQSPTHLIKTRGQQVTLRCSPKSGHDTVSWYQQALGQGPQFIFQYYEEEERQRGNFPDRFSGHQFPNYSSELNVNALLLGDSALYLCASSLGRGPGNTIYFGEGSWLTVV.

The V call is TRBV6-5, the J call TRBJ2-5; tentatively, D is TRBD1 (6 bases). Germline CDR1 MNHEY, CDR2 SVGAGI. V was trimmed by 5 bases and J by 1 base, leaving 11 bases between them. The CDR3 loop spans 14 amino acids. CDR3 amino acids: CASSQGMGQETQYF. CDR3 nucleotides: TGTGCCAGCAGTCAGGGGATGGGCCAAGAGACCCAGTACTTC.

This clone came up a few times. The chain uses TRBV18 and TRBJ2-7; 7 bases are a match to TRBD2. Per germline, CDR1 KGHSH and CDR2 LQKENI. J was trimmed by 6 bases and V by 3 bases; bases with no gene match: 5. The CDR3 sequence is 13 residues long. CDR3 coding DNA: TGTGCCAGCTCACCGCCGGGACTAAGCGAGCAGTACGTC. The encoded protein is CASSPPGLSEQYV.

This clone was seen only once. The germline gene is not matched at one end of the junction; a read error may be the cause. The rearrangement joins TRBV11-2 to TRBJ2-1; 7 bases are shared with TRBD1. The CDR3 sequence is 16 residues long. Germline CDR1 and CDR2: SGHAT and FQNNGV. Here the CDR3 reads CASRSDLTGYYTEQFF. The CDR3 DNA follows: TGTGCCAGCAGATCGGATTTGACAGGGTATTACACTGAGCAGTTCTTC.

V usage is TRBV5-4 and J usage is TRBJ1-1; TRBD1 matches at 8 bases. From germline, CDR1 is SGHNT and CDR2 YYREEE (reference sequence). The CDR3 consists of 15 residues. V shed 1 base and J 5 bases; nucleotides not matched to a gene: 7. Written as DNA, the CDR3 is TGTGCCAGCAGCTTGAGCTGGACAGGGCCGACTGAAGCTTTCTTT. Translating it yields CASSLSWTGPTEAFF.